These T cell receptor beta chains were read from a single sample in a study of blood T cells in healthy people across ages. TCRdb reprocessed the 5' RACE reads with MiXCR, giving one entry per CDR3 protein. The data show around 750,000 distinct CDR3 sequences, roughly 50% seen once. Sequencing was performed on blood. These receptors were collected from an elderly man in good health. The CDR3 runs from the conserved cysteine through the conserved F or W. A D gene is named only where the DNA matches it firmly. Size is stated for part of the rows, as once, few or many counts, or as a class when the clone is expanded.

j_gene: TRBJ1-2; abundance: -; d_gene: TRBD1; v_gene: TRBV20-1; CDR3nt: TGCAGTGCTTCTACCGGGGGGACAGGGGTTGGCTACACCTTC; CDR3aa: CSASTGGTGVGYTF
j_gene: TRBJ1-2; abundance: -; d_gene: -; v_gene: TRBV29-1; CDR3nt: TGCAGCGTTGGACAGCAGTATGGCTACACCTTC; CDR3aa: CSVGQQYGYTF
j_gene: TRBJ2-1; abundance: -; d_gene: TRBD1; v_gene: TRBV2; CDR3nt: TGTGCCAGCATACGGGACAGTTACAATGAGCAGTTCTTC; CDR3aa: CASIRDSYNEQFF
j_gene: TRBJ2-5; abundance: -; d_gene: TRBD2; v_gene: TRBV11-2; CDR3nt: TGTGCCAGCAGCGCCCGGACTAGCGGGACTTACCAAGAGACCCAGTACTTC; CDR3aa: CASSARTSGTYQETQYF
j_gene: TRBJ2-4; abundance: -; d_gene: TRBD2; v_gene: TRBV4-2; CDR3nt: TGTGCCAGCAGCCAAGGGGCGGGGGTAGCCAAAAACATTCAGTACTTC; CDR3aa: CASSQGAGVAKNIQYF
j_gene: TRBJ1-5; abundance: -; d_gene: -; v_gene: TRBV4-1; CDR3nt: TGCGCCAGCAGCCCCATTGGCCAGGGGAGCAATCAGCCCCAGCATTTT; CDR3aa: CASSPIGQGSNQPQHF
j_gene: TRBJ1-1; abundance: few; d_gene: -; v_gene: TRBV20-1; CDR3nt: TGCAGTGCTAGCGGGGGGGAAGCTTTCTTT; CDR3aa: CSASGGEAFF
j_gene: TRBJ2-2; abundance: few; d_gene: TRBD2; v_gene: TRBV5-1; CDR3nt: TGCGCCAGCGGACGAAGCGGGAGTAACAGCGGGGAGCTGTTTTTT; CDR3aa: CASGRSGSNSGELFF
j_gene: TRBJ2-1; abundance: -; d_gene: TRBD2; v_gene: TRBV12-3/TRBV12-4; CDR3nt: TGTGCCAGCAGTTTAATACTAGCGAGGCATGAGCAGTTCTTC; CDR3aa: CASSLILARHEQFF
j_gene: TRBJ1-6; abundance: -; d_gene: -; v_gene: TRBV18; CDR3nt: TGTGCCAGCTCACCATTGGACTATAATTCACCCCTCCACTTT; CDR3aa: CASSPLDYNSPLHF
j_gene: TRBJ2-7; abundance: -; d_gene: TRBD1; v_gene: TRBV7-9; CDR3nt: TGTGCCAGCAGCCTTTGGCCCGCCGGGACAGGGGACCACGAGCAGTACTTC; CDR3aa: CASSLWPAGTGDHEQYF
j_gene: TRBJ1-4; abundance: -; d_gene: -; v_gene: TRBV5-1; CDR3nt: TGCGCCGGCAGGGCGACGCCCGCAACTAATGAAAAACTGTTTTTT; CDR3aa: CAGRATPATNEKLFF
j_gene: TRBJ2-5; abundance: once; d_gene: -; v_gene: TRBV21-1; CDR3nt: TGTGCCAGCAGCAAGGAAGGGGCAGGGGGGGGGAAAGAAGAGACCCAGTACTTC; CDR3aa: CASSKEGAGGGKEETQYF
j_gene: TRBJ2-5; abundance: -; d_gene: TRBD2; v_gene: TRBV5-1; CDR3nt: TGCGCCAGCAGCCCGACCGGGACTAGGGAGACCCAGTACTTC; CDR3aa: CASSPTGTRETQYF
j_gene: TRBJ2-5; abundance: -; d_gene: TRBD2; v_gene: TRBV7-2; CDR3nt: TGTGCCAGCAGCTCCGGACTAGCGGGGTGGCGGGAGACCCAGTACTTC; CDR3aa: CASSSGLAGWRETQYF
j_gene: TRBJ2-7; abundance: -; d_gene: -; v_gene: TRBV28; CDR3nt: TGTGCCAGCAGTTTGAGTTCTCGGAACGAGCAGTACTTC; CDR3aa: CASSLSSRNEQYF
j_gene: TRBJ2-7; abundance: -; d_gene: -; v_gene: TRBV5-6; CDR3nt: TGTGCCAGCGGCGGTGGGGACGGCGGCCCCCTCTACGAGCAGTACTTC; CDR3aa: CASGGGDGGPLYEQYF
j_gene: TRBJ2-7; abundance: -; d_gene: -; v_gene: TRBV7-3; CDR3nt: TGTGCCAGCAGCTCCCAGACAGCCTCCGAGCAGTACTTC; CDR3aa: CASSSQTASEQYF
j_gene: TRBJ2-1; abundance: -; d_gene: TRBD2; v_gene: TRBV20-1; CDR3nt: TGCAGTGCTAGGGGACTAGGGGTTCATGAGCAGTTCTTC; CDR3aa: CSARGLGVHEQFF
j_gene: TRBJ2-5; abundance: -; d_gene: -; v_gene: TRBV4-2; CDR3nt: TGTGCCAGCAGCCAAGATCTCCTGTACAATGAGCGGTACTTC; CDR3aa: CASSQDLLYNERYF
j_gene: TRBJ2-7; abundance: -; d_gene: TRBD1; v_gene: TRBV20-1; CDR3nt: TGCAGTGCTAGAGATGCAGGACAGGGTAGCTCCTACGAGCAGTACTTC; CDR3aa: CSARDAGQGSSYEQYF
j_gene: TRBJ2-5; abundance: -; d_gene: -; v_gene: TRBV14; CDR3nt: TGTGCCAGCAGCCAACACCTCCAAAAGACCCAGTACTTC; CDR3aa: CASSQHLQKTQYF
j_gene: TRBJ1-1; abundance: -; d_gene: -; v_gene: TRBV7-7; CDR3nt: TGTGCTAGCAGCCCTCTACCGGGACAGAACACTGAAGCTTTCTTT; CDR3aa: CASSPLPGQNTEAFF
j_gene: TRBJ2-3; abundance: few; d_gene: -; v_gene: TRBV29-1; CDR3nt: TGCAGCGTCTCTAGCACAGATACGCAGTATTTT; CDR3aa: CSVSSTDTQYF
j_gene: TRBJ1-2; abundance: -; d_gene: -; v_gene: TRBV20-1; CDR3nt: TGCAGTGCTGCCTCCTCCGGGGCAGCAGGGGGCTACACCTTC; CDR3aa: CSAASSGAAGGYTF
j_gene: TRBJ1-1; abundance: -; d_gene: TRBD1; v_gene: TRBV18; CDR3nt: TGTGCCAGCTCGAGGGACAGCAAGAACACTGAAGCTTTCTTT; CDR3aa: CASSRDSKNTEAFF
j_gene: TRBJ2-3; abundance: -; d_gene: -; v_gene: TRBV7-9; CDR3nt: TGTGCCAGCAGCACCCGGACACGCTGGGGTGGGACAGATACGCAGTATTTT; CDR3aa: CASSTRTRWGGTDTQYF
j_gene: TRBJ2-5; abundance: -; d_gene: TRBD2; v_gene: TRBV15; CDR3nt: TGTGCCACCAGCAGGACTAGCGGCTTAGAGACCCAGTACTTC; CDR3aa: CATSRTSGLETQYF
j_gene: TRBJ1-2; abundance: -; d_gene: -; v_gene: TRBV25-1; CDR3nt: TGTGCCAGCAGTGATCCGGGGGCAGTGGACTATGGCTACACCTTC; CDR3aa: CASSDPGAVDYGYTF
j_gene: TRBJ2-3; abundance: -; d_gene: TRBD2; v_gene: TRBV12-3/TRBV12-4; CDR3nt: TGTGCCAGCAGGCCGGGTAGCGGGAGCCGGCACAGATACGCGTATTTT; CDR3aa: CASRPGSGSRHRYAYF
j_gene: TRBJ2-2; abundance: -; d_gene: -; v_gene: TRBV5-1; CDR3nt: TGCGCCAGCAGCCAAATCGCTAACGCCGGGGAGCTGTTTTTT; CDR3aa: CASSQIANAGELFF
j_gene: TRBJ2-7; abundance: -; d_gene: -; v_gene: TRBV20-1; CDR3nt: TGCAGTGGAGAGCTAGTACAGGGCCTCTACGAGCAGTACTTC; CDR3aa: CSGELVQGLYEQYF
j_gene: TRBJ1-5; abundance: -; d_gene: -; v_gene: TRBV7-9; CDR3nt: TGTGCCAGCACCATGAACAATCAGCCCCAGCATTTT; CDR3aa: CASTMNNQPQHF
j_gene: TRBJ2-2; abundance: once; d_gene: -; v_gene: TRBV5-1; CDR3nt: TGCGCCAGCAGCCTAACGACGGTGAACACCGGGGAGCTGTTTTTT; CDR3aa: CASSLTTVNTGELFF
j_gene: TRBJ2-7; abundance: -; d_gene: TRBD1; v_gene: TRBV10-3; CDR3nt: TGTGCCATCAGTTTCGAAGCCGGACAGGGACTCTACGAGCAGTACTTC; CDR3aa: CAISFEAGQGLYEQYF
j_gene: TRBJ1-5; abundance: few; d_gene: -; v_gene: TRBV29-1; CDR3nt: TGCAGCGTTACGGAAGGGTCTCAGCCCCAGCATTTT; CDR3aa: CSVTEGSQPQHF
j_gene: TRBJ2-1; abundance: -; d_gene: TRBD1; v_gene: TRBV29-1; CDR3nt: TGCAGCGCCCGACAGGGGAGGAAGAGCTCCTACAATGAGCAGTTCTTC; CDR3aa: CSARQGRKSSYNEQFF
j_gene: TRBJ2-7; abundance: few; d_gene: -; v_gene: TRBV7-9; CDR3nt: TGTGCCAGCAGCTTAGAGGGGCAGGGTTACTCCTACGAGCAGTACTTC; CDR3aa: CASSLEGQGYSYEQYF
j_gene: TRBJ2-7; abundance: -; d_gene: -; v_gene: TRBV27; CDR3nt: TGTGCCAGCAATCGAGCGTGGTACGAGCAGTACTTC; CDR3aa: CASNRAWYEQYF
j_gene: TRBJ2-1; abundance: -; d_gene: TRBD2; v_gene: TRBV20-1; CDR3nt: TGCAGTGCTAGATTACCGGGAGGCGAGCAGTTCTTC; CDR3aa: CSARLPGGEQFF
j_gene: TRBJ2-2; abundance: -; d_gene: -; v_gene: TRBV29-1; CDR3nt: TGCAGCGTTGGGCCAAGTGGGGGGGCGATTACCGGGGAGCTGTTTTTT; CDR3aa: CSVGPSGGAITGELFF
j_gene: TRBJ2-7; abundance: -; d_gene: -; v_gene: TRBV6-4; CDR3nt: TGTGCCAGCAGTCCCCAACTAGGAGGCGAGCAGTACTTC; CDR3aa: CASSPQLGGEQYF